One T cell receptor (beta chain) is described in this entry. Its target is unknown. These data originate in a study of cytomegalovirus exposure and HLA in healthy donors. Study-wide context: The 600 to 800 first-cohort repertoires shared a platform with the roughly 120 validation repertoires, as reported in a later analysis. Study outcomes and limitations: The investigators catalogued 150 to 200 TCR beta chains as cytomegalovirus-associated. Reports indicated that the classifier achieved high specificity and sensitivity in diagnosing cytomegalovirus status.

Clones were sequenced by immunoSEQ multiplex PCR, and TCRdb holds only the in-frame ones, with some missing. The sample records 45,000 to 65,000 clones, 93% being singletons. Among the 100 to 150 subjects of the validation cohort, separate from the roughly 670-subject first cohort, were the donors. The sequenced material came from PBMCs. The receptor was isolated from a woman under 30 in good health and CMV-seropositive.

CDR3 protein: CASSFTTGPYNSPLHF. Written as DNA, the CDR3 is TGCGCCAGCAGCTTTACGACAGGGCCCTATAATTCACCCCTCCACTTT. The rearrangement links TRBV5-1 to TRBJ1-6, with 7 bases aligning to TRBD1. CDR3 size: 16 residues. CDR1 is SGHRS and CDR2 is YFSETQ in the germline V gene. V lost 2 bases to trimming and J lost 2 bases; unmatched junction nucleotides: 4.